The 8 T cell receptor beta chains below all came from one sample that was sequenced in a study of shared clonotypes between healthy human individuals. Sequenced by immunoSEQ multiplex PCR; TCRdb stores in-frame clones only, minus some. Of about 680,000 clones in the sample, about 91% were seen once. Naivety among CD8 cells was defined by CD45RO negativity and positive CCR7 selection, thereby excluding terminally differentiated effector memory CD45RA+ cells. Sequenced sample: naive CD8+ T cells sorted from blood. Receptors were obtained from a man between 25 and 39 years old in good health.

This sequence joins TRBV9 and TRBJ2-1, with 9 bases matching TRBD2. Germline V gene lookup returns CDR1 SGDLS and CDR2 YYNGEE. CDR3 length equals 17 residues. Trimming removed 1 base from V and 4 bases from J; junction bases left unmatched: 9. The CDR3 DNA reads as TGTGCCAGCAGCGTATCGAGGGCGGGAGGGCCTTACAATGAGCAGTTCTTC. Translation: CASSVSRAGGPYNEQFF. The variable domain in full, completed from reference TRBV9 and TRBJ2-1, reads DSGVTQTPKHLITATGQRVTLRCSPRSGDLSVYWYQQSLDQGLQFLIQYYNGEERAKGNILERFSAQQFPDLHSELNLSSLELGDSALYFCASSVSRAGGPYNEQFFGPGTRLTVL.

The J gene is TRBJ2-7, the V gene TRBV6-5; D possibly corresponds to TRBD2 (5 bases). There are 16 residues in the CDR3. The germline V and J ends were trimmed by 3 bases and 4 bases, with 19 bases remaining between them. Germline CDR1 and CDR2: MNHEY and SVGAGI. The CDR3 region is CASSYSPVLARYEQYF. For the CDR3, the DNA is TGTGCCAGCAGTTATTCCCCGGTGTTAGCGCGATACGAGCAGTACTTC.

This chain uses TRBV5-4 with TRBJ2-5; the match to TRBD2 covers 9 bases. This CDR3 has 15 residues. From germline, CDR1 is SGHNT and CDR2 YYREEE (reference sequence). Trimming took 5 bases from V and 4 from J; bases not matched to a gene: 9. The CDR3 DNA sequence: TGTGCCAGCAGTCCCAGCGGGAGGCTAGGAGAGACCCAGTACTTC. It is translated as CASSPSGRLGETQYF.

This clone showed up just a few times. Other DNA sequences in this specimen translate into the identical CDR3. The chain employs TRBV5-1 and TRBJ2-3, with 8 bases that match TRBD1. The CDR3 contains 14 residues. Germline lookup yields CDR1 SGHRS and CDR2 YFSETQ. The V and J ends lost 3 bases and 1 base, in that order; junction bases with no gene match: 1. CDR3 DNA sequence: TGCGCCAGCAGCTCGGGACAGGGCACAGATACGCAGTATTTT. It yields the protein CASSSGQGTDTQYF.

This chain joins TRBV13 and TRBJ1-1; a possible D gene is TRBD1 (6 bases). Trimming shortened V by 5 bases and J by 3 bases, and 22 bases separated the two germline ends. The CDR3 extends over 17 amino acids. Germline V gene sequence: CDR1 PRHDT, CDR2 FYEKMQ (reference sequence). The CDR3 bases are TGTGCCAGCAGCCATCGGTCGGGGCCGGGGGCCGACACTGAAGCTTTCTTT. Its protein is CASSHRSGPGADTEAFF.

This chain links TRBV9 with TRBJ2-2; possibly TRBD1 for D (5 bases). V dropped 3 bases and J dropped 6 bases, with 15 bases sitting between them. This CDR3 region has 15 residues. The germline gives CDR1 SGDLS, CDR2 YYNGEE. CDR3 DNA sequence: TGTGCCAGCAGCGCCCCGACGCAGGGTCCCGGGGAGCTGTTTTTT. Translated: CASSAPTQGPGELFF.

The rearrangement joins TRBV7-9 to TRBJ2-7; the D gene is possibly TRBD1 (5 bases). The V gene's germline CDR1 is SEHNR and CDR2 FQNEAQ (reference sequence). Trimming shortened V by 0 bases and J by 2 bases, and 14 bases separated the two germline ends. The CDR3 runs to 16 residues. CDR3 protein: CASSLAGRTYAYEQYF. The CDR3 DNA follows: TGTGCCAGCAGCTTAGCGGGGCGGACGTATGCCTACGAGCAGTACTTC. Looking up the rest from reference TRBV7-9 and TRBJ2-7 gives the full variable domain: DTGVSQNPRHKITKRGQNVTFRCDPISEHNRLYWYRQTLGQGPEFLTYFQNEAQLEKSRLLSDRFSAERPKGSFSTLEIQRTEQGDSAMYLCASSLAGRTYAYEQYFGPGTRLTVT.

The chain combines TRBV5-1 with TRBJ2-5; D unresolved. With 2 bases removed from V and 5 bases from J, the gap between germline ends came to 13 bases. Germline loops: CDR1 SGHRS, CDR2 YFSETQ. This CDR3 contains 14 residues. In nucleotides, the CDR3 is TGCGCCAGCAGCTTCTACAGTTCTCAGGAGACCCAGTACTTC. The encoded protein is CASSFYSSQETQYF. The whole variable domain, remainder taken from reference TRBV5-1 and TRBJ2-5, is KAGVTQTPRYLIKTRGQQVTLSCSPISGHRSVSWYQQTPGQGLQFLFEYFSETQRNKGNFPGRFSGRQFSNSRSEMNVSTLELGDSALYLCASSFYSSQETQYFGPGTRLLVL.